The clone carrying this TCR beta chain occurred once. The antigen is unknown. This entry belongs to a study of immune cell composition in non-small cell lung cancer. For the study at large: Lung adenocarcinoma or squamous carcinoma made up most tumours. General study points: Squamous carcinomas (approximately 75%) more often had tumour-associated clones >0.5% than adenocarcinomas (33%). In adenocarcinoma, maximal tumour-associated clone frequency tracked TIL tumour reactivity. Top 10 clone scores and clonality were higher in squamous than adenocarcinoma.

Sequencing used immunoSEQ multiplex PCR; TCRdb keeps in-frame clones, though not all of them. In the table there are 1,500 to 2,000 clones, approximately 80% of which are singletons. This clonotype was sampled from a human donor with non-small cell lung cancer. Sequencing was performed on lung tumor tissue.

The CDR3, as DNA: TGCAGCGTTGGGGGACAGGGCAGCAATCAGCCCCAGCATTTT. It specifies CSVGGQGSNQPQHF. The rearrangement uses TRBV29-1 and TRBJ1-5; 9 bases fit TRBD1. Per the germline V gene, CDR1 is SQVTM and CDR2 is ANQGSEA. The ends lost 4 bases at V and 1 base at J; junction bases unmatched: 2. The CDR3 covers 14 residues.